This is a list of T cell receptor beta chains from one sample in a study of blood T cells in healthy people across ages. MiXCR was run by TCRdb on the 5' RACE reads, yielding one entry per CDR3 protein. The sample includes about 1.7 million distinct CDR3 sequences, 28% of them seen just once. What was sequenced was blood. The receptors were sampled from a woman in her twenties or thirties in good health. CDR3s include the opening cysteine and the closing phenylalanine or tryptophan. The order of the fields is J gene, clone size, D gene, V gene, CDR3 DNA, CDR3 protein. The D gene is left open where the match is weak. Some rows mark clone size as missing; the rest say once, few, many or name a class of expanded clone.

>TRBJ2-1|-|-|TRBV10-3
TGTGCCGTCAGTGAGTCGATAAGGGGTGAGCAGTTCTTC
CAVSESIRGEQFF
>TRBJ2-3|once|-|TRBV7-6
TGTGCCAGCAGCCCCGCCCTCTACACAGATACGCAGTATTTT
CASSPALYTDTQYF
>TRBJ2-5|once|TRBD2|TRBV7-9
TGTGCCAGCGGACCTAGCGGGGGGGGAAAGACCCAGTACTTC
CASGPSGGGKTQYF
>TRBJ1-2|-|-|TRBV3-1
TGTGCCAGCAGCCCTGGGGACGGAAGATTCTATGGCTACACCTTC
CASSPGDGRFYGYTF
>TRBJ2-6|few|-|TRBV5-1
TGCGCCAGCAGCGCAGGGGTACTTGGGGCCAACGTCCTGACTTTC
CASSAGVLGANVLTF
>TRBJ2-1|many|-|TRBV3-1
TGTGCCAGCAGCCCTCGATGGGCGGCTAAATACAATGAGCAGTTCTTC
CASSPRWAAKYNEQFF
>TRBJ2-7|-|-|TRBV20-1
TGCACTGCTAGTCCCCATGACGGGAGCTCGAACGAGCAGTACTTC
CTASPHDGSSNEQYF
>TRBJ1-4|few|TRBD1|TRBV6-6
TGTGCCAGCAGTTTTACAGGGGGAATGAATGAAAAACTGTTTTTT
CASSFTGGMNEKLFF
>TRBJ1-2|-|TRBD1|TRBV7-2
TGTGCCAGCAGCACCCGGGGACAGAGAACTAACTATGGCTACACCTTC
CASSTRGQRTNYGYTF
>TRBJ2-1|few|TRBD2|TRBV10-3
TGTGCCATCAGGGGGACTAGCGGGTTGAATGAGCAGTTCTTC
CAIRGTSGLNEQFF
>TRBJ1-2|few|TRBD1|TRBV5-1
TGCGCCAGCAGCTTGGAGCAGGGGGCGAGGTATGGCTACACCTTC
CASSLEQGARYGYTF
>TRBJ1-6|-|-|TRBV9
TGTGCCAGCAGCGTAGACGTGGAAGGGACAAATTCACCCCTCCACTTT
CASSVDVEGTNSPLHF
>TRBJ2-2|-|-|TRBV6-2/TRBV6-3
TGTGCCGGCAGCCGAACGGGTCGCAGAACCGGGGAGCTGTTTTTT
CAGSRTGRRTGELFF
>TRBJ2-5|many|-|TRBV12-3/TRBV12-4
TGTGCCAGCAGTAATTTACCGGGACAACCTCTCGGAGAGACCCAGTACTTC
CASSNLPGQPLGETQYF
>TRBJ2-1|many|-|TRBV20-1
TGCAGTGCTATACTTCCGGGCTCCTACAATGAGCAGTTCTTC
CSAILPGSYNEQFF
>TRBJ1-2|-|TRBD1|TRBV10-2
TGCGCCAGCTTACAGGGGGACTATGGCTACACCTTC
CASLQGDYGYTF
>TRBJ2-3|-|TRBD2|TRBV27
TGTGCCAGCAGCCCCGGGAGCGGGGGAAAATCAGATACGCAGTATTTT
CASSPGSGGKSDTQYF
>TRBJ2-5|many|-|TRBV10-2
TGCGCCAGCAGTGCAGGGTCTCTGGTCCAGTACTTC
CASSAGSLVQYF
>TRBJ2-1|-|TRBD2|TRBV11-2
TGTGCCAGCAGCTTACTGGTTAGCGGGGGGGCTGGTGAGCAGTTCTTC
CASSLLVSGGAGEQFF
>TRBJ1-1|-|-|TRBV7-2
TGTGCCAGCATCATTGGGGGGATGGAGGCTGAAGCTTTCTTT
CASIIGGMEAEAFF
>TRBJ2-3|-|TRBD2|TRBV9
TGTGCCAGTACCCCGGGACTAGCAACAGATACGCAGTATTTT
CASTPGLATDTQYF
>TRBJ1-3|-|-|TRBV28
TGTGCTAGCGGGAGGGCCCACTCTGGAAACACCATATATTTT
CASGRAHSGNTIYF
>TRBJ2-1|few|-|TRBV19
TGTGCCAGTAGTATAGTCCGGGACCTGGGGTACAATGAGCAGTTCTTC
CASSIVRDLGYNEQFF
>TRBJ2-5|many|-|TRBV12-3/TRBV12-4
TGTGCCAGCAGAACGGGGGCGAGCCAAGAGACCCAGTACTTC
CASRTGASQETQYF
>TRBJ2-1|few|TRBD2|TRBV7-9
TGTGCCAGCAGCTTTTTGAGGGAGGGAGGGAATGAGCAGTTCTTC
CASSFLREGGNEQFF
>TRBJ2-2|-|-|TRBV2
TGTGCCAGCAGTGAAGAAAGGGAGGCCGGGGAGCTGTTTTTT
CASSEEREAGELFF
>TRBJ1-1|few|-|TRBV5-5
TGTGCCAGCAGCTCTAGGACAGATATACCCAACACTGAAGCTTTCTTT
CASSSRTDIPNTEAFF
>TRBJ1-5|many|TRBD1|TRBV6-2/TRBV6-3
TGTGCCAGCAGGCTCGCCAGGGGGTTCGATCAGCCCCAGCATTTT
CASRLARGFDQPQHF
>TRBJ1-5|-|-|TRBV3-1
TGTGCTACGAGCCCGGGACCGAATCAGCCCCAGCATTTT
CATSPGPNQPQHF
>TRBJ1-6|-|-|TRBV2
TGTGCCAGCAGCGATAGGAGGAGCTCCTATAATTCACCCCTCCACTTT
CASSDRRSSYNSPLHF
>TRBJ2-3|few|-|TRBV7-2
TGTGCCAGCAGCGTACCGGGCTCTAATACGCAGTATTTT
CASSVPGSNTQYF
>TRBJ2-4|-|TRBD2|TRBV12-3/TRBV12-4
TGTGCCAGCAGTTTCTGGATCGGGGGGGACATTCAGTACTTC
CASSFWIGGDIQYF
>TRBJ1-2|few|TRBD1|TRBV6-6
TGTGCCAGCAGTTCCCTGGGACAGCTGAACTATGGCTACACCTTC
CASSSLGQLNYGYTF
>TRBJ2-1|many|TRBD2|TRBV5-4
TGTGCCAGCAGCCTGACTAGCGGGAGGGCCCTCGATGAGCAGTTCTTC
CASSLTSGRALDEQFF
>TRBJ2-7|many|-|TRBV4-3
TGCGCCAGCAGCCAAGAACAGGCCATAACCTACGAGCAGTACTTC
CASSQEQAITYEQYF
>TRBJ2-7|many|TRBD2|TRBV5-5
TGTGCCAGCAGCCAGACTAGCGGGAGTGCGTACGAGCAGTACTTC
CASSQTSGSAYEQYF
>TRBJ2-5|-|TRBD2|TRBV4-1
TGCGCCAGCAGCCGAGCACGGGGGGGCGGCGAGACCCAGTACTTC
CASSRARGGGETQYF
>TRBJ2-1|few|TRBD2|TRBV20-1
TGCAGTGCTAGAGATTGGGGACTAGACCACAATGAGCAGTTCTTC
CSARDWGLDHNEQFF
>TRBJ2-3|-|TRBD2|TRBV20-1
TGCAGTGCTAGCCCGATGAGCGGGGCCACAGATACGCAGTATTTT
CSASPMSGATDTQYF
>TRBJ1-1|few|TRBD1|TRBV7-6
TGTGCCATCTGGGACAGGGTGGGGAACACTGAAGCTTTCTTT
CAIWDRVGNTEAFF
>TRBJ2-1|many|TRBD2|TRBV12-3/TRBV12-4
TGTGCCAGCAGTTTGGCGGGGGGGCCGAATGAGCAGTTCTTC
CASSLAGGPNEQFF
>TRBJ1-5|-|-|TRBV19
TGTGCCAGTAGCCTCGACGGAGCCCTCAATCAGCCCCAGCATTTT
CASSLDGALNQPQHF
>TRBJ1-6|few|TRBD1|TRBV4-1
TGCGCCAGCAGCCAAGGGGACAGGGAGAATTCACCCCTCCACTTT
CASSQGDRENSPLHF
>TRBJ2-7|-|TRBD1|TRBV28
TGTGCCAGCCAGTACGGGACAGGGGGAGACGAGCAGTACTTC
CASQYGTGGDEQYF
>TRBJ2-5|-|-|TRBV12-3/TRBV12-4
TGTGCCAGCAGTTTCTCAACCCGTAACATCGGAGAGACCCAGTACTTC
CASSFSTRNIGETQYF
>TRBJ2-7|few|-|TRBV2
TGTGCCAGCAGTGAAGCTCTTACGGCAGGAGGAGCCGACGAGCAGTACTTC
CASSEALTAGGADEQYF
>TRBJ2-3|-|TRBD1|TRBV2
TGTGCCAGCAAACAAACAGGGGGGACAGATACGCAGTATTTT
CASKQTGGTDTQYF
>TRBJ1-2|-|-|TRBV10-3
TGTGCCATCAGTGAGTCGATTCACTACTCCGGGACGGCGGGTGGCTACACCTTC
CAISESIHYSGTAGGYTF
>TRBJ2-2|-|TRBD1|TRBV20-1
TGCAGTGCAACCCGGACAGGGGGTAGTGGCGGGGAGCTGTTTTTT
CSATRTGGSGGELFF
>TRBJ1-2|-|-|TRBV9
TGTGCCAGCAGCGCCAACACAGACAGCGAGGGAGGCTACACCTTC
CASSANTDSEGGYTF
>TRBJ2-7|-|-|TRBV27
TGTGCCAGCAGTTTAACGGGGCAGGGGCTAAAGCCTTACGAGCAGTACTTC
CASSLTGQGLKPYEQYF
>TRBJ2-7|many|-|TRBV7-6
TGTGCCAGCAGCGCCCGGACTAACTACGAGCAGTACTTC
CASSARTNYEQYF
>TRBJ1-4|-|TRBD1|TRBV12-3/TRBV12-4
TGTGCCAGCAGTGCCGGGACAGGGAACGGAAAACTGTTTTTT
CASSAGTGNGKLFF
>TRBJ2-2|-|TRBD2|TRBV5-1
TGCGCCAGCAGCTTGGAACCAGCGGGAGCCGGGGAGCTGTTTTTT
CASSLEPAGAGELFF
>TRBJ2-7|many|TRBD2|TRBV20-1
TGCAGTGCTTACGGGGAGCGGGGGGACTCCTACGAGCAGTACTTC
CSAYGERGDSYEQYF